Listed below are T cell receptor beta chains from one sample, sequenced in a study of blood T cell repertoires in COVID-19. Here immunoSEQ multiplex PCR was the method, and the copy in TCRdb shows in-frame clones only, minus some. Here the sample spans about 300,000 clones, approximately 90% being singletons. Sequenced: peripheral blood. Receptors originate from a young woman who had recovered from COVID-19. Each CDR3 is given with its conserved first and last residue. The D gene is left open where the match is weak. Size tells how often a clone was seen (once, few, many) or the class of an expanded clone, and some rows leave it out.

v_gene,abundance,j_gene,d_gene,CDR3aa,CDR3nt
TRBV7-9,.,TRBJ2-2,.,CASSLPGGGELFF,TGTGCCAGCAGCTTACCAGGAGGCGGGGAGCTGTTTTTT
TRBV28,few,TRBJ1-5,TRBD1,CASSFRGQGTQPQHF,TGTGCCAGCAGTTTCAGAGGACAGGGCACTCAGCCCCAGCATTTT
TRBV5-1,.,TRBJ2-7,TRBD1,CASSLRDREDYEQYF,TGCGCCAGCAGCCTCCGGGACAGGGAGGACTACGAGCAGTACTTC
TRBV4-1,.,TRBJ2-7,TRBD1,CASSLLPGQGYEQYF,TGCGCCAGCAGCCTTTTACCGGGACAGGGCTACGAGCAGTACTTC
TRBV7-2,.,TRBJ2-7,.,CASSPEIEGREQYF,TGTGCCAGCAGCCCTGAGATCGAGGGTCGCGAGCAGTACTTC
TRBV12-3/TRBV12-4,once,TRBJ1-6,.,CASSLGAGSPLHF,TGTGCCAGCAGTTTAGGGGCCGGTTCACCCCTCCACTTT
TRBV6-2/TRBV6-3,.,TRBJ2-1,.,CASSLIPRHDGGPHNEQFF,TGTGCCAGCAGCCTCATACCCCGGCATGACGGAGGCCCCCACAATGAGCAGTTCTTC
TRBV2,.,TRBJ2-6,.,CASKRASEANVLTF,TGTGCCAGCAAGAGGGCCTCAGAGGCCAACGTCCTGACTTTC
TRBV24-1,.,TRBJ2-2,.,CATSDTGNTGELFF,TGTGCCACCAGTGATACAGGGAACACCGGGGAGCTGTTTTTT
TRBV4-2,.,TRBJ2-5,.,CASSQDTRQETQYF,TGTGCCAGCAGCCAAGATACACGCCAAGAGACCCAGTACTTC
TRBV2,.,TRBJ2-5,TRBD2,CASRRIGTSRGETQYF,TGTGCCAGCAGACGGATCGGGACTAGCAGGGGAGAGACCCAGTACTTC
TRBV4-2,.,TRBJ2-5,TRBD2,CASSPRAGHLQETQYF,TGTGCCAGCAGCCCCAGAGCGGGGCACCTCCAAGAGACCCAGTACTTC
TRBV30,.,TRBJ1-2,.,CAWISGRGNGYTF,TGTGCCTGGATATCCGGGAGGGGTAATGGCTACACCTTC
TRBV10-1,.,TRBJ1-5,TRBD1,CASRSLRGSSQPQHF,TGCGCCAGCAGATCTCTCAGGGGGTCAAGTCAGCCCCAGCATTTT
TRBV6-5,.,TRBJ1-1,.,CASSRQVASTEAFF,TGTGCCAGCAGTCGACAGGTGGCGAGCACTGAAGCTTTCTTT
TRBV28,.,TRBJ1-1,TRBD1,CASSGRDSLEAFF,TGTGCCAGCAGCGGACGGGACAGCCTAGAAGCTTTCTTT
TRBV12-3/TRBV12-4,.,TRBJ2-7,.,CASSPGTYEQYF,TGTGCCAGCAGTCCAGGGACCTACGAGCAGTACTTC
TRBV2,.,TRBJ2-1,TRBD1,CASSTGTGGYNEQFF,TGTGCCAGCAGCACCGGGACAGGGGGATACAATGAGCAGTTCTTC
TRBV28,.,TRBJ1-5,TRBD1,CASRTYRGSSNQPQHF,TGTGCCAGCAGAACATACAGGGGGTCATCAAATCAGCCCCAGCATTTT
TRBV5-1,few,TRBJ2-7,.,CASSLEYSLRPQYF,TGCGCCAGCAGCCTGGAGTACAGTCTTCGACCCCAGTACTTC
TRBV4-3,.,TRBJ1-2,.,CASSQDWSGRLYGYTF,TGCGCCAGCAGCCAAGATTGGTCAGGCCGTCTCTATGGCTACACCTTC
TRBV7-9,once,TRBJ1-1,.,CASSPVEGSVNTEAFF,TGTGCCAGCAGCCCCGTGGAGGGGTCTGTGAACACTGAAGCTTTCTTT
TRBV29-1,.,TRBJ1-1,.,CSAQTGFLNTEAFF,TGCAGCGCTCAGACTGGGTTCTTGAACACTGAAGCTTTCTTT
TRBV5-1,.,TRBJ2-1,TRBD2,CASSPRTSVGNEQFF,TGCGCCAGCAGCCCGCGGACTAGCGTAGGCAATGAGCAGTTCTTC
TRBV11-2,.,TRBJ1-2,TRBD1,CASSLLKGNRGRGYGYTF,TGTGCCAGCAGCCTCCTAAAGGGGAACAGGGGGAGGGGCTATGGCTACACCTTC
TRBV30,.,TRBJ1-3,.,CAWSVLRVTGNTIYF,TGTGCCTGGAGTGTTCTGAGGGTTACGGGAAACACCATATATTTT
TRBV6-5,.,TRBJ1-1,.,CASTQLAGRNTEAFF,TGTGCCAGCACCCAATTGGCGGGACGGAACACTGAAGCTTTCTTT
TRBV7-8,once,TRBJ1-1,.,CASSPGVGVGKTEAFF,TGTGCCAGCAGCCCGGGGGTGGGGGTTGGGAAAACTGAAGCTTTCTTT
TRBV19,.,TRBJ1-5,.,CASRRSNQPQHF,TGTGCCAGTCGGAGGAGCAATCAGCCCCAGCATTTT
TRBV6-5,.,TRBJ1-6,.,CASSYSSQGTGSPLHF,TGTGCCAGCAGTTACTCTTCTCAGGGGACGGGTTCACCCCTCCACTTT
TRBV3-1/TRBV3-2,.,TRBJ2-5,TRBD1,CASSLGQGPREETQYF,TGTGCCAGCAGCCTAGGACAGGGTCCCCGGGAGGAGACCCAGTACTTC
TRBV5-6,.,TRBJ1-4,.,CASSFRVRDEKLFF,TGTGCCAGCAGCTTCCGGGTTCGGGATGAAAAACTGTTTTTT
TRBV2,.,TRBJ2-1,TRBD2,CASSDSGGYNEQFF,TGTGCCAGCAGTGATAGCGGGGGGTACAATGAGCAGTTCTTC
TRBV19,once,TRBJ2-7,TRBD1,CASSIPGGGYEQYF,TGTGCCAGTAGTATCCCAGGGGGCGGGTACGAGCAGTACTTC
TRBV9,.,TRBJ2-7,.,CASSAASRGAYEQYF,TGTGCCAGCAGCGCCGCCTCCAGGGGCGCATACGAGCAGTACTTC
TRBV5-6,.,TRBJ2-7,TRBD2,CASSLIAGPPAQYF,TGTGCCAGCAGCTTGATAGCGGGCCCCCCAGCGCAGTACTTC
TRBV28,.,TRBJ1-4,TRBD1,CASSSPGQATNEKLFF,TGTGCCAGCAGTTCCCCGGGACAGGCAACTAATGAAAAACTGTTTTTT
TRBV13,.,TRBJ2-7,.,CASSSREGGAYEQYF,TGTGCCAGCAGCTCCCGGGAAGGGGGGGCCTACGAGCAGTACTTC
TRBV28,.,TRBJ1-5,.,CASSLLNQGYQPQHF,TGTGCCAGCAGTTTACTAAATCAGGGGTATCAGCCCCAGCATTTT
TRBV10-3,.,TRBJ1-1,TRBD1,CAIRDRQMNTEAFF,TGTGCCATCAGGGACAGGCAGATGAACACTGAAGCTTTCTTT
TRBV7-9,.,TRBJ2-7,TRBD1,CASSWDRSYEQYF,TGTGCCAGCAGTTGGGACAGATCCTACGAGCAGTACTTC
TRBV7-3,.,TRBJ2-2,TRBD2,CASSPLAGGPTGELFF,TGTGCCAGCAGCCCCCTAGCGGGGGGGCCCACCGGGGAGCTGTTTTTT
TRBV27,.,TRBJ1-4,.,CASSTQRGSNEKLFF,TGTGCCAGCAGTACCCAGCGGGGCTCTAATGAAAAACTGTTTTTT
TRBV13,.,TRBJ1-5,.,CASSLGQANQPQHF,TGTGCCAGCAGCTTAGGGCAGGCCAATCAGCCCCAGCATTTT
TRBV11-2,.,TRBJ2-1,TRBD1,CASSIDRGPSYNEQFF,TGTGCCAGCAGCATAGACAGGGGACCATCCTACAATGAGCAGTTCTTC
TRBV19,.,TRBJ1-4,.,CASSTDSATNEKLFF,TGTGCCAGTAGTACTGACAGCGCAACTAATGAAAAACTGTTTTTT
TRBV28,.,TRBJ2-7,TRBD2,CASSLGEGYEQYF,TGTGCCAGCAGTCTGGGGGAGGGCTACGAGCAGTACTTC
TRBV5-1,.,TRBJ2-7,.,CASSLEGGVPREQYF,TGCGCCAGCAGCTTGGAAGGGGGGGTCCCGCGTGAGCAGTACTTC